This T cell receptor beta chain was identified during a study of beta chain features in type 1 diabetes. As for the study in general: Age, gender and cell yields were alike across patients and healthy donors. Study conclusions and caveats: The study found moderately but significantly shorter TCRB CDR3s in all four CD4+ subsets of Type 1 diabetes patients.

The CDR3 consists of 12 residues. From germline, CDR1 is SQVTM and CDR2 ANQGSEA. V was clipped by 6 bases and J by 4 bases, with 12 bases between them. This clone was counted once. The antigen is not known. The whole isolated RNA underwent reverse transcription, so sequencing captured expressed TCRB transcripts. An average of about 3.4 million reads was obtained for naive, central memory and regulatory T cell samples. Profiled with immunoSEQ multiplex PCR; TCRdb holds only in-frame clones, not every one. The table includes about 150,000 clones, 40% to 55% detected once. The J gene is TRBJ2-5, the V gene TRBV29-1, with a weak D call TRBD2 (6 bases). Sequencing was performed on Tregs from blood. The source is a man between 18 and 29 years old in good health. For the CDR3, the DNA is TGCAGCGTCCTGGGACTTCGAGAGACCCAGTACTTC. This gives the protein CSVLGLRETQYF.